The clone carrying this T cell receptor (beta chain) has a handful of counts. The antigen is undetermined. The data were obtained in a study of cytomegalovirus exposure and HLA in healthy donors. Between the trimmed V and J ends, which lost 5 bases and 2 bases, there was a span of 12 bases. Germline loops: CDR1 SEHNR, CDR2 FQNEAQ (reference sequence). There are 14 residues in the CDR3. Primers for the PCR totalled 60 Vbeta and 13 Jbeta. Clones were sequenced by immunoSEQ multiplex PCR, and TCRdb holds only the in-frame ones, with some missing. In the table there are 90,000 to 150,000 clones, roughly 80% of which are singletons. The study, taken as a whole, reports: While the bulk of TCR sequences proved rare, some public TCRs turned up in many donors. Later on, analysis showed that most CMV-associated TCR beta chains appeared to be HLA-restricted.

The sequenced sample was PBMCs. The receptor was isolated from a woman aged 40-49 years in good health and CMV-seronegative. The V and J genes are TRBV7-9 and TRBJ2-5; D unclear. CDR3 nucleotide sequence: TGTGCCAGCAGCCCATTGGGCTTTCAAGAGACCCAGTACTTC. Its translation is CASSPLGFQETQYF.